The clone carrying this T cell receptor beta chain was counted once. Its antigen is unknown. This CDR3 has 15 amino acids. Germline V gene lookup returns CDR1 MNHNY and CDR2 SVGAGI (reference sequence). After removal of 6 bases from V and 7 bases from J, the junction contained 13 bases not matched to a gene. Only Caucasian adults living in Nashville, Tennessee served as donors. The record originates from a study of shared clonotypes between healthy human individuals. Study-level findings and limits: Sharing of clonotypes among donors was expected to vary with sequencing depth.

Once extracted for a subset, genomic DNA was divided evenly among several immunoSEQ plates. Sequenced by immunoSEQ multiplex PCR; TCRdb stores in-frame clones only, minus some. The sample yields hundreds of thousands of clones, roughly four fifths seen once. This rearrangement joins TRBV6-6 to TRBJ1-2; 8 nucleotides align to TRBD1. Sequenced: PBMCs. The TCR sequence derives from a woman between 40 and 55 years old in good health. Some clones in this sample may be carry-over from other donors' samples. The CDR3 sequence: CASRRQGSDASGYTF. Here the CDR3 DNA reads TGTGCCAGCAGAAGACAGGGGTCGGATGCTTCTGGCTACACCTTC.